This TCR beta chain comes out of a study of blood T cell repertoires in COVID-19. Germline trimming cut 5 bases from V and 9 bases from J; bases unmatched to any gene: 4. The CDR3 covers 13 residues. CDR1 SGHAT and CDR2 FQNNGV come from the germline V gene. Assay: immunoSEQ multiplex PCR; the TCRdb copy retains only in-frame clones and omits some. The sample records about 430,000 clones, around 89% being singletons. V usage is TRBV11-2 and J usage is TRBJ2-2; 9 bases are a match to TRBD1. This receptor was taken from a young man who had recovered from COVID-19. Sequenced sample: PBMCs or T cells enriched from blood (not recorded which). DNA for the CDR3: TGTGCCAGCAGCAGGACAGGGGACCGGGAGCTGTTTTTT. Its translation: CASSRTGDRELFF.